This T cell receptor beta chain originates from a study of T cell responses to AZD1222 COVID-19 vaccine (dated by TCRdb to 2020 to 2023). Study-wide context: TCR sequencing was performed for fewer than 250 trial participants, of whom about 200 were given two doses of AZD1222 and some 26 were given two doses of MenACWY control vaccine. Trial participants were enrolled by age into 18-55, 56-69 and 70-plus year subgroups, with around 150, 28 and 57 TCR-sequenced participants respectively. General conclusions and limits of the study: The vaccine-associated CD4 TCRs covered the entire spike protein, and the dominant responses fell in regions 160-218 and 743-854. No day 14 peak-response samples were available, so repertoires were characterized only after the peak T cell response. In the small 56-69-year group, the increase in depth fell short of significance, most likely because of low power. Most participants were white British and females outnumbered males, and the authors suggested that clonal diversity may have been underestimated. After two AZD1222 doses, spike-specific TCR breadth and depth were significantly higher than at day 0 and than in MenACWY recipients. Conclusions about previously exposed vaccinees were limited because only a handful of AZD1222 recipients were SARS-CoV-2 seropositive at baseline. Epitopes outside the regions mutated in the B.1.351 and B.1.1.7 variants were reportedly recognized by nearly half of the unique spike-specific TCRs.

Worth noting for this clone: Its antigen specificity is not known. Per-base quality was not reported, and no clone a single base away is much larger than it.

Taken with the paper, the label for time point translates to: about 28 days (+/-7) after the second vaccine dose. AZD1222 recipients given second doses at about 4 weeks or at about 12 weeks were pooled, since spike-specific TCR depth and breadth were not found to differ between the two schedules. Vaccinee samples were obtained from the UK trials COV001 and COV002, which included a single-blind randomized controlled phase 2/3 trial of AZD1222 (ChAdOx1 nCoV-19) in healthy adults. For TCRbeta chain sequencing, PBMC samples were collected from trial participants at day 0 and at day 28 after the second dose. The CDR3 regions of human TCRbeta chains were analyzed by immunosequencing. On the study's bioinformatics: Repertoire TCRs were matched against a reference library of SARS-CoV-2-specific TCRs generated with the MIRA antigen-specificity platform. Breadth was defined as the fraction of unique TCRs that were SARS-CoV-2-associated. Depth was defined as the fraction of total T cells that were SARS-CoV-2-associated. Each spike-specific TCR was assigned to its reactive spike region and to a CD4 or CD8 class using the MIRA data. Log10-transformed breadth and depth values were compared by one-way ANOVA with Sidak's multiple comparisons tests. What TCRdb holds here is the immuneACCESS table cut down to in-frame rearrangements. Part of the clones is not present; checked against another copy, under half of the missing clones reflect an unresolved V gene, and the others are unexplained. V, J and clone size derive from that table, while D and trimming were established from the DNA sequence. Counted in this sample were about 110,000 clones; about nine tenths of them appeared once. Around 8% of the sample comes from the top ten.

V is clipped by 0 bases and J by 5 bases, and the sequence between their germline boundaries is 10 bases long. CDR1 and CDR2, per the germline V gene, are LGHNA and YSLEER. Spanning cysteine to phenylalanine, the CDR3 consists of 14 amino acids. The entry retains the CDR3 DNA only, 42 bases that are in frame from base 1. The sequenced sample was peripheral blood, obtained 28 days after the second AZD1222 dose. This sequence was found in an adult who received the AZD1222 COVID-19 vaccine. The sequence is built from TRBV4-3 and TRBJ1-1, with TRBD1 perhaps the D gene, on 5 matching bases. The DNA sequence is given as TGCGCCAGCAGCCAAGAATCAGGGCGGACTGAAGCTTTCTTT. This codes for CASSQESGRTEAFF.